The 23 T cell receptor beta chains given below trace back to one sample, sequenced in a study of blood T cell repertoires in COVID-19. The data were produced by immunoSEQ multiplex PCR, yet TCRdb's version contains in-frame clones alone and is incomplete. The repertoire holds 150,000 to 180,000 clones, with about 89% as singletons. The sample taken for sequencing was peripheral blood. The receptors were sampled from a man between 50 and 59 years old with acute or convalescent COVID-19.

The chain uses TRBV4-2 and TRBJ2-3; D is perhaps TRBD1 (6 bases). Germline V gives CDR1 LGHNA, CDR2 YNFKEQ. This CDR3 comprises 14 residues. V shed 5 bases and J shed 4 bases, with 13 bases lying between them. CDR3 bases: TGTGCCAGCAGCACCGCAGAGGGGGCAGATACGCAGTATTTT. The encoded protein is CASSTAEGADTQYF.

The CDR3 region is CATSREGVREKLFF. DNA of the CDR3: TGTGCCACCAGCAGAGAAGGGGTGCGCGAAAAACTGTTTTTT. The V gene is TRBV15, the J gene TRBJ1-4; TRBD1 is a possible D gene (5 bases). The germline gives CDR1 LNHNV, CDR2 YYDKDF (reference sequence). V shed 0 bases and J shed 8 bases, with 10 bases lying between them. The CDR3 loop spans 14 amino acids.

The V call is TRBV6-2 or TRBV6-3, the J call TRBJ1-5, with 9 bases aligning to TRBD1. Germline V CDR1 and CDR2: MNHEY, SVGEGT. With 5 bases clipped from V and 6 bases from J, the junction kept 5 bases outside the gene matches. The CDR3 has 14 amino acids. The CDR3 DNA reads as TGTGCCAGCAGTCCACAGGGGGCAGCTCAGCCCCAGCATTTT. This translates into CASSPQGAAQPQHF.

This chain connects TRBV24-1 to TRBJ1-2; 10 positions agree with TRBD1. V gave up 5 bases and J gave up 8 bases; unmatched junction bases: 4. The germline CDR1 and CDR2 sequences are KGHDR and SFDVKD. There are 13 residues in the CDR3. The CDR3 sequence is CATSAGQGTGYTF. The CDR3, as DNA: TGTGCCACCAGTGCGGGACAGGGGACCGGCTACACCTTC.

CDR3 protein: CATRDAAAETQYF. The CDR3 region has the DNA TGTGCCACCCGAGACGCCGCGGCGGAGACCCAGTACTTC. The chain is built from TRBV15 and TRBJ2-5; D call uncertain. The CDR3 runs 13 residues. Germline CDR1 and CDR2: LNHNV and YYDKDF (reference sequence). With 8 bases removed from V and 5 bases from J, the gap between germline ends came to 15 bases. The variable domain in full, with the rest retrieved from reference TRBV15 and TRBJ2-5, is DAMVIQNPRYQVTQFGKPVTLSCSQTLNHNVMYWYQQKSSQAPKLLFHYYDKDFNNEADTPDNFQSRRPNTSFCFLDIRSPGLGDTAMYLCATRDAAAETQYFGPGTRLLVL.

This clone was seen once. This chain connects TRBV28 to TRBJ1-1, with a weak D call TRBD1 (6 bases). Germline V lookup: CDR1 MDHEN, CDR2 SYDVKM. Trimming cost V 5 bases and J 1 base, with 23 bases left between them. CDR3 length: 18 amino acids. Here the CDR3 DNA reads TGTGCCAGCAGTCCGGGCTTGTGGGGGGGGCCCAAGAACACTGAAGCTTTCTTT. Protein sequence: CASSPGLWGGPKNTEAFF.

This sequence joins TRBV2 and TRBJ2-7, with TRBD1 matching over 7 bases. V lost 4 bases to trimming and J lost 3 bases; unmatched junction nucleotides: 9. The CDR3 runs 15 residues. The germline V gene has CDR1 SNHLY and CDR2 FYNNEI. The CDR3 DNA sequence: TGTGCCAGCAGTGCCCACCAGGACAGGAACTACGAGCAGTACTTC. Translating it yields CASSAHQDRNYEQYF.

This chain uses TRBV5-1 with TRBJ2-5; 11 bases agree with TRBD1. CDR1 and CDR2 from the germline V gene are SGHRS and YFSETQ. The CDR3 sequence is 15 residues long. V dropped 1 base and J dropped 5; count of bases not matched to a gene: 4. CDR3 sequence (DNA): TGCGCCAGCAGCTTGACCGGGGACAGGGGGGAGACCCAGTACTTC. Its translation is CASSLTGDRGETQYF.

The chain employs TRBV18 and TRBJ2-5; TRBD1 matches 8 bases. The V gene's germline CDR1 is KGHSH and CDR2 LQKENI. CDR3 length equals 13 residues. Trimming at V came to 8 bases and at J to 5 bases, leaving 7 bases not matched to a gene. CDR3 loop: CASLPGGGETQYF. The CDR3 DNA sequence: TGTGCCAGCCTTCCAGGGGGCGGGGAGACCCAGTACTTC.

CDR3: CSVVRLNEQFF. In DNA, the CDR3 is TGCAGCGTTGTGCGTCTCAATGAGCAGTTCTTC. The rearrangement uses TRBV29-1 and TRBJ2-1; D ambiguous. The CDR3 covers 11 residues. Trimming took 4 bases from V and 6 from J, leaving 7 bases between them. The germline V gene has CDR1 SQVTM and CDR2 ANQGSEA.

This clone was detected only once. CDR3 protein: CASSSGTGVQYEQYV. The CDR3 DNA sequence: TGTGCCAGCAGCAGCGGGACTGGCGTACAATACGAGCAGTACGTC. The rearrangement joins TRBV7-2 to TRBJ2-7, with 7 bases identical to TRBD2. The CDR3 length is 15 residues. V gave up 5 bases and J gave up 4 bases; unmatched junction bases: 11. Germline CDR1 reads SGHTA; CDR2 reads FQGNSA.

This chain joins TRBV18 and TRBJ2-7; D possibly corresponds to TRBD1 (6 bases). The CDR3 is 13 residues long. Looked up from germline, CDR1 is KGHSH and CDR2 is LQKENI. The germline V and J ends were trimmed by 6 bases and 6 bases, with 15 bases remaining between them. DNA of the CDR3: TGTGCCAGCTCTCCTAACAGGGATTCCGAGCAGTACTTC. Its protein product is CASSPNRDSEQYF.

This rearrangement joins TRBV7-3 to TRBJ2-2; 9 bases are shared with TRBD2. This CDR3 is built from 18 residues. The trim removed 4 bases at V and 2 bases at J, leaving 11 bases unmatched. Germline assignment: CDR1 SGHTA and CDR2 FQGTGA. CDR3 loop: CASSSSVSSGDNTGELFF. In nucleotides, the CDR3 is TGTGCCAGCAGCTCCTCAGTCTCTAGCGGGGATAACACCGGGGAGCTGTTTTTT.

The chain links TRBV12-2 to TRBJ1-2; TRBD1, the table's D call, was not compared with the DNA. TRBV12-2 is listed as a pseudogene. The CDR3 has 20 residues. The CDR3 DNA reads TGTGCAAGTCGCTTGACCACAGGGATAGGGCAAAAACCAGGCCCCTATGGCTACACCTTC. As protein: CASRLTTGIGQKPGPYGYTF.

J is TRBJ2-1 and V is TRBV2; 13 positions agree with TRBD2. This CDR3 region has 18 residues. Germline V gene data show CDR1 as SNHLY and CDR2 as FYNNEI. Trimming took 2 bases from V and 4 from J; bases not matched to a gene: 8. The CDR3 DNA sequence: TGTGCCAGCAGTGAACGGACTAGCGGGAGAGGGGTTTACAATGAGCAGTTCTTC. Amino acids: CASSERTSGRGVYNEQFF.

This clone was seen only once. The chain joins TRBV5-1 to TRBJ1-6, with D possibly matching TRBD1 (5 bases). Germline V CDR1 and CDR2: SGHRS, YFSETQ. Deletions cut 2 bases from V and 7 bases from J, with 10 bases between. This CDR3 has 14 residues. The DNA of the CDR3 is TGCGCCAGCAGCTTTCAGGGTGCGAATTCACCCCTCCACTTT. Protein product: CASSFQGANSPLHF.

This rearrangement joins TRBV6-2 or TRBV6-3 to TRBJ1-1; 8 positions match TRBD1. Germline loops: CDR1 MNHEY, CDR2 SVGEGT. V lost 4 bases and J lost 4; bases outside the gene matches: 8. The CDR3 runs 15 residues. Written as DNA, the CDR3 is TGTGCCAGCAGTTCCTACCCGGACAGGGTCACTGAAGCTTTCTTT. It encodes CASSSYPDRVTEAFF.

This chain connects TRBV3-1 (or the pseudogene TRBV3-2) to TRBJ2-2; D perhaps matches TRBD2 (6 bases). CDR3 length: 18 residues. Germline V lookup: CDR1 LGHDT, CDR2 YNNKEL (reference sequence). V shed 0 bases and J shed 2 bases, with 16 bases lying between them. For the CDR3, the DNA is TGTGCCAGCAGCCAAGATGGGGGGACGGGGCTAAACACCGGGGAGCTGTTTTTT. This sequence encodes CASSQDGGTGLNTGELFF.

This clone was observed a single time. The chain carries TRBV2 and TRBJ1-5; D remains unclear. The V and J ends lost 2 bases and 9 bases respectively, with 14 bases between them. Germline V gene sequence: CDR1 SNHLY, CDR2 FYNNEI. The CDR3 consists of 14 residues. The CDR3 DNA reads TGTGCCAGCAGTGAATTGGCAGGCCCTATGCCCCAGCATTTT. This translates into CASSELAGPMPQHF.

J is TRBJ1-5 and V is TRBV27; D not certain. V was clipped by 5 bases and J by 6 bases, with 14 bases between them. The CDR3 runs 14 residues. In germline, CDR1 is MNHEY, CDR2 SMNVEV (reference sequence). CDR3 region: CASSPSGWFQPQHF. The CDR3 DNA is TGTGCCAGCAGTCCTAGCGGTTGGTTTCAGCCCCAGCATTTT.

This chain joins TRBV15 and TRBJ2-1, with 10 nucleotides matching TRBD2. Trimming cost V 0 bases and J 10 bases; bases outside gene matches: 12. Looked up from germline, CDR1 is LNHNV and CDR2 is YYDKDF (reference sequence). CDR3 size: 17 residues. The CDR3: CATSRDQASGSSGEQFF. For the CDR3, the DNA is TGTGCCACCAGCAGAGATCAGGCTAGCGGGAGCAGCGGGGAGCAGTTCTTC. The full variable domain, in which reference TRBV15 and TRBJ2-1 provide the parts outside the CDR3, is DAMVIQNPRYQVTQFGKPVTLSCSQTLNHNVMYWYQQKSSQAPKLLFHYYDKDFNNEADTPDNFQSRRPNTSFCFLDIRSPGLGDTAMYLCATSRDQASGSSGEQFFGPGTRLTVL.

DNA of the CDR3: TGTGCCAGCAGCAACAAGGCGGGAGAGGCAGATACGCAGTATTTT. Encoded protein: CASSNKAGEADTQYF. This sequence joins TRBV21-1 and TRBJ2-3; the table's D call of TRBD2 was not tested on the DNA. TRBV21-1 is a documented pseudogene. The CDR3 loop spans 15 amino acids.

The J gene is TRBJ1-3, the V gene TRBV7-8; D not certain. Trimming stripped 5 bases from V and 3 bases from J, with 8 bases between. The CDR3 length is 13 residues. Germline V gene lookup returns CDR1 SGHVS and CDR2 FQNEAQ. CDR3 coding DNA: TGTGCCAGCAGCGTCGGGAGTGGAAACACCATATATTTT. Protein: CASSVGSGNTIYF.